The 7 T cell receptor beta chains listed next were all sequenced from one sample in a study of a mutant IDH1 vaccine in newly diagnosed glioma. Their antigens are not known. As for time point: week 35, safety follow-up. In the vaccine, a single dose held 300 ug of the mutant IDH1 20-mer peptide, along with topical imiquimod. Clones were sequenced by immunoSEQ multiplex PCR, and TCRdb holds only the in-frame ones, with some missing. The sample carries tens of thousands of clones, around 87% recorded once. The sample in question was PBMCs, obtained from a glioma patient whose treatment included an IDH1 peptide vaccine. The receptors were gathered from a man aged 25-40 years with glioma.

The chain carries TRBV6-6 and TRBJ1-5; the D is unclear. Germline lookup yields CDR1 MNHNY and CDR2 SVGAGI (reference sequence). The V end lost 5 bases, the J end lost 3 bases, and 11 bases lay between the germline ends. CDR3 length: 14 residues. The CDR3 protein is CASSMGANNQPQHF. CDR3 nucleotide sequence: TGTGCCAGCAGTATGGGAGCTAACAATCAGCCCCAGCATTTT.

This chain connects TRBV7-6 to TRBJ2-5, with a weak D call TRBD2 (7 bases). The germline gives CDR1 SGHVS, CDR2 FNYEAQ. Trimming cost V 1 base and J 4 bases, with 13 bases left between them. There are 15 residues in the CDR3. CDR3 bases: TGTGCCAGCAGCTTAGGAGGGGAGGGGGGAGAGACCCAGTACTTC. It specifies CASSLGGEGGETQYF.

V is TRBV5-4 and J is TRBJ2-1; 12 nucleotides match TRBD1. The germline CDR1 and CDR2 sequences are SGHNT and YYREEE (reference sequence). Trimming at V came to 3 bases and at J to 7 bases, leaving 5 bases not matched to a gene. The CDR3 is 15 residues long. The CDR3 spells CASSSGQGALNEQFF. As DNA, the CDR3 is TGTGCCAGCAGCTCGGGACAGGGGGCATTGAATGAGCAGTTCTTC.

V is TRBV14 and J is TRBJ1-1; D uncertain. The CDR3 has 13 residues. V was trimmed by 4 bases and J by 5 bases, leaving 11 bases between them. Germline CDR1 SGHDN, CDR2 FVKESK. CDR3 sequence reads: CASSLTGNTEAFF. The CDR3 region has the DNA TGTGCCAGCAGCCTCACCGGGAATACTGAAGCTTTCTTT.

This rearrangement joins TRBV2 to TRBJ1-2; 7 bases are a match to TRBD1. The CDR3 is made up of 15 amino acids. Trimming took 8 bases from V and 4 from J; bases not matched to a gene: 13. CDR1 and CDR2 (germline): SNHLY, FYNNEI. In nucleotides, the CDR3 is TGTGCCAGCTCACCCGAGGACACAGGGGTCTATGGCTACACCTTC. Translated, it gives CASSPEDTGVYGYTF.

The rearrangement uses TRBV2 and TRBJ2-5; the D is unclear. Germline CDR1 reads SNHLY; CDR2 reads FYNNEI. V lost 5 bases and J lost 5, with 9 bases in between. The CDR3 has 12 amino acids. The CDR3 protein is CASSWEGETQYF. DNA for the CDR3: TGTGCCAGCAGTTGGGAAGGGGAGACCCAGTACTTC.

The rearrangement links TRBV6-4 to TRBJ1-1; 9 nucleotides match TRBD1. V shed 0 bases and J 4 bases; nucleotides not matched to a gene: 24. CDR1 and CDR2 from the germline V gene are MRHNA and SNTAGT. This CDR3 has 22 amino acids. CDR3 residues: CASSDSGIWGTGNSLRGTEAFF. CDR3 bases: TGTGCCAGCAGTGACTCGGGAATCTGGGGGACAGGGAATTCCCTTCGGGGCACTGAAGCTTTCTTT.